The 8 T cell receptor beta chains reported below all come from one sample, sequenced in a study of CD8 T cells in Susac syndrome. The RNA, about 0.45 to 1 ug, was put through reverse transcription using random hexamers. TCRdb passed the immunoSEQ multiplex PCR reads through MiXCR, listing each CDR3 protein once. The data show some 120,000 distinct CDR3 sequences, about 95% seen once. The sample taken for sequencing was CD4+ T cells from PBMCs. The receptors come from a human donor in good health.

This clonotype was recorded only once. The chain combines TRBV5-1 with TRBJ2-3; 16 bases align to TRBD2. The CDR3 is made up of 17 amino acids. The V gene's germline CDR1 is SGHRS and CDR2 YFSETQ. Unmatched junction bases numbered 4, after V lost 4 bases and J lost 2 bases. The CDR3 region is CASSPGTSGRATDTQYF. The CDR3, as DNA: TGCGCCAGCAGCCCTGGGACTAGCGGGAGGGCCACAGATACGCAGTATTTT. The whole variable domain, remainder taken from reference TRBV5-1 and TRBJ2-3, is KAGVTQTPRYLIKTRGQQVTLSCSPISGHRSVSWYQQTPGQGLQFLFEYFSETQRNKGNFPGRFSGRQFSNSRSEMNVSTLELGDSALYLCASSPGTSGRATDTQYFGPGTRLTVL.

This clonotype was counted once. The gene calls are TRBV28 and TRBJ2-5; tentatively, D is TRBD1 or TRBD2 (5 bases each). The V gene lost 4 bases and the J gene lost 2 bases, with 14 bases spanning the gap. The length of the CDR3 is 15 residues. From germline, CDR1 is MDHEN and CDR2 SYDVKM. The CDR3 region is CASSSPGTEQETQYF. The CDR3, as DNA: TGTGCCAGCAGTTCCCCCGGGACGGAACAAGAGACCCAGTACTTC.

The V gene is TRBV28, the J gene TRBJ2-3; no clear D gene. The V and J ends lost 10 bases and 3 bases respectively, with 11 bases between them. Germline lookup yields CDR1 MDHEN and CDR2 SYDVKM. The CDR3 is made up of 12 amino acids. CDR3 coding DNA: TGTGCCACGGACGGCATAACAGATACGCAGTATTTT. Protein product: CATDGITDTQYF.

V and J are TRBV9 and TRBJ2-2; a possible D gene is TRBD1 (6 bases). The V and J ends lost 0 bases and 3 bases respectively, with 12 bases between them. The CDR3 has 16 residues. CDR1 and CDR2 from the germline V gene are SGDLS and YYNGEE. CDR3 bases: TGTGCCAGCAGCGTAGGAGGGGGAGCGGACACCGGGGAGCTGTTTTTT. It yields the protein CASSVGGGADTGELFF. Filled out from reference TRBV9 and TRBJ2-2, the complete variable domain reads DSGVTQTPKHLITATGQRVTLRCSPRSGDLSVYWYQQSLDQGLQFLIQYYNGEERAKGNILERFSAQQFPDLHSELNLSSLELGDSALYFCASSVGGGADTGELFFGEGSRLTVL.

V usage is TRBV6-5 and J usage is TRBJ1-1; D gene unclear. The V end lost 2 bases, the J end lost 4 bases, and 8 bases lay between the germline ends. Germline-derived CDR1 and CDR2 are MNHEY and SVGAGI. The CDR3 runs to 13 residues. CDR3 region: CASSYGSGTEAFF. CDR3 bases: TGTGCCAGCAGTTACGGGTCGGGCACTGAAGCTTTCTTT.

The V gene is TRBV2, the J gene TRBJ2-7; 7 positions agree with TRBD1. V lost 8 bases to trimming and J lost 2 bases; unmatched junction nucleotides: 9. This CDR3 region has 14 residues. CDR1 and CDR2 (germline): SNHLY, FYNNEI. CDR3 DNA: TGTGCCAGCCTCTATGAGGGGGCGGCCTACGAGCAGTACTTC. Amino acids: CASLYEGAAYEQYF.

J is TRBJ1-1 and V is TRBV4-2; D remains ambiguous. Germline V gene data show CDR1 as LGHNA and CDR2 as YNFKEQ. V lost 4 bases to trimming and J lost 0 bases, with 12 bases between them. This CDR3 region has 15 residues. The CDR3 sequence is CASSRVELMNTEAFF. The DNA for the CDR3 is TGTGCCAGCAGCCGCGTCGAATTAATGAACACTGAAGCTTTCTTT.

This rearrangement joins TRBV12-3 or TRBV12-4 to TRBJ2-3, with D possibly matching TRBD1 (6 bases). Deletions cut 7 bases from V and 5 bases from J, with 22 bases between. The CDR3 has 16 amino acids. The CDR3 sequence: CASNSQGGVVRDTQYF. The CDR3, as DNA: TGTGCCAGCAACTCCCAAGGGGGAGTAGTTAGAGATACGCAGTATTTT.